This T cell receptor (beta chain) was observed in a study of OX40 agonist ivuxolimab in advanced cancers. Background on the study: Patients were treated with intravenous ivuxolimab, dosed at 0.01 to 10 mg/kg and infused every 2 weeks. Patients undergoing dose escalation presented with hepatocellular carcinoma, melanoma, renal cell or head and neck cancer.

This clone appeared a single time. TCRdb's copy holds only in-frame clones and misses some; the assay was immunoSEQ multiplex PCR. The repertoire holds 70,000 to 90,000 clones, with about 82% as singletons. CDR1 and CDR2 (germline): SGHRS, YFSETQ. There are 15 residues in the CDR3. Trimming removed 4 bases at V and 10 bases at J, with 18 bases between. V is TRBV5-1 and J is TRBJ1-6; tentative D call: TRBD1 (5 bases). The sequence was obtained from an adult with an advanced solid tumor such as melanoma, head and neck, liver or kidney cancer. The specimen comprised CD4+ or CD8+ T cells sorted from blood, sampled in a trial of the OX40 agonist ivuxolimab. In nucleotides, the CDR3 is TGCGCCAGCAGCGTACGGGACGGACCAGGATCACCCCTCCACTTT. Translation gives CASSVRDGPGSPLHF.